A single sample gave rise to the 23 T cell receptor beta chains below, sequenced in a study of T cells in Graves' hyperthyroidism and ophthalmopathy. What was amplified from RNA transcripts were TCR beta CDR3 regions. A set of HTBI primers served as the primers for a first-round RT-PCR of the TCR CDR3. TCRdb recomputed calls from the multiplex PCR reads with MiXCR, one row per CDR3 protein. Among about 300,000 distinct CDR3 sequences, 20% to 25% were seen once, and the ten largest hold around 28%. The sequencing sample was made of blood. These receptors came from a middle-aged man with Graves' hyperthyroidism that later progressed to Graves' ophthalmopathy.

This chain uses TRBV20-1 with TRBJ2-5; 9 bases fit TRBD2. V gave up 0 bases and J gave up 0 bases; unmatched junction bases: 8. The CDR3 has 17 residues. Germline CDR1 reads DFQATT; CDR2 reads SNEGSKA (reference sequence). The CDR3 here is CSARDLRGGRDQETQYF. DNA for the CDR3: TGCAGTGCTAGAGATCTTCGTGGCGGGAGGGACCAAGAGACCCAGTACTTC.

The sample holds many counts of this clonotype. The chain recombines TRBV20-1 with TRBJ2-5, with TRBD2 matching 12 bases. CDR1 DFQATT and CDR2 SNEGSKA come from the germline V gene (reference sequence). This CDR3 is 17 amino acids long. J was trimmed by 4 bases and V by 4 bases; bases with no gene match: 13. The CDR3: CSATFRTSGNVLETQYF. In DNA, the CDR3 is TGCAGTGCTACTTTCCGGACTAGCGGGAATGTTCTAGAGACCCAGTACTTC.

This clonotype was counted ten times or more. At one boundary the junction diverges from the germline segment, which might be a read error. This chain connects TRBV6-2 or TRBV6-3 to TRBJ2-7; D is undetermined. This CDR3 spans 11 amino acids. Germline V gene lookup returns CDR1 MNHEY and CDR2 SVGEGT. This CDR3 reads CASSNSYEQYF. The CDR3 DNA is TGTGCCAGCAGTAACTCCTACGAGCAGTACTTC.

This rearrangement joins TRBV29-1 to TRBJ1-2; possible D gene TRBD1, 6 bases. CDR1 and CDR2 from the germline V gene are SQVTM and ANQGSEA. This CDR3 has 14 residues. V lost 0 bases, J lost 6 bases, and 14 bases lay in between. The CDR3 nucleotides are TGCAGCGTTGAAGATCACGGGGGCGCGGATGGCTACACCTTC. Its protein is CSVEDHGGADGYTF.

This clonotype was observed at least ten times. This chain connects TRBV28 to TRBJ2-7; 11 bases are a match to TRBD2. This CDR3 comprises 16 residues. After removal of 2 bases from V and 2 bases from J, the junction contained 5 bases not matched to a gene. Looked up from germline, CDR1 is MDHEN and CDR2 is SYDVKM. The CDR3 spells CASSLGLAGGTYEQYF. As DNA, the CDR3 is TGTGCCAGCAGTTTAGGTCTAGCGGGAGGTACCTACGAGCAGTACTTC.

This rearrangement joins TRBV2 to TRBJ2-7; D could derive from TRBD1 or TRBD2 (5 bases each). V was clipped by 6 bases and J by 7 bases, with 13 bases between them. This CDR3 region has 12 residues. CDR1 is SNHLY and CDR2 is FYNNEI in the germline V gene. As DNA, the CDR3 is TGTGCCAGCAGCAGGGAACCGGGGGAGCAGTACTTC. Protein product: CASSREPGEQYF. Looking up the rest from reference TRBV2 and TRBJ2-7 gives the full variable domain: EPEVTQTPSHQVTQMGQEVILRCVPISNHLYFYWYRQILGQKVEFLVSFYNNEISEKSEIFDDQFSVERPDGSNFTLKIRSTKLEDSAMYFCASSREPGEQYFGPGTRLTVT.

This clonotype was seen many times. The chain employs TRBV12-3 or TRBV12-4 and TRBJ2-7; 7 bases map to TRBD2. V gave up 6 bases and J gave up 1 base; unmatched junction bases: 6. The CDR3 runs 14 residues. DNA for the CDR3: TGTGCCAGCAGGCCTAGCGGAGCTTCCTACGAGCAGTACTTC. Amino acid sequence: CASRPSGASYEQYF.

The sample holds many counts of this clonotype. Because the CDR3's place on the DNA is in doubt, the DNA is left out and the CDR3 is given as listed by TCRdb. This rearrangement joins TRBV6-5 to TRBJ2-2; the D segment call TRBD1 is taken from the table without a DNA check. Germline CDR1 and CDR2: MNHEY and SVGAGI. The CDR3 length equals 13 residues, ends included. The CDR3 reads CASSYRGGGSCFF.

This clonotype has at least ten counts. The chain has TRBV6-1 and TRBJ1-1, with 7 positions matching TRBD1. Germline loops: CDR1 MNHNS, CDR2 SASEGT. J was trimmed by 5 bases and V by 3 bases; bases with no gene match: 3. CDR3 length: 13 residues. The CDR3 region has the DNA TGTGCCAGCAGTGACAGGGGGAGGACTGAAGCTTTCTTT. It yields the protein CASSDRGRTEAFF.

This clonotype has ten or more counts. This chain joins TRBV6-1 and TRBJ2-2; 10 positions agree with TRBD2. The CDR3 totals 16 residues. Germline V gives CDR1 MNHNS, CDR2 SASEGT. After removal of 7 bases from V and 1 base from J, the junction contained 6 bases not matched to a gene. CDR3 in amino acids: CASTSGRAVNTGELFF. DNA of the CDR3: TGTGCCAGCACCAGCGGGAGGGCCGTGAACACCGGGGAGCTGTTTTTT.

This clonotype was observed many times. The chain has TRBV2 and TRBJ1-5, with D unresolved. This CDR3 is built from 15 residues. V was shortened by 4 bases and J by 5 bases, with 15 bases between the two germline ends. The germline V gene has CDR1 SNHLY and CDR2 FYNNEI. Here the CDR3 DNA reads TGTGCCAGCAGTGTTGAGTACAGCCCCGATCAGCCCCAGCATTTT. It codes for CASSVEYSPDQPQHF. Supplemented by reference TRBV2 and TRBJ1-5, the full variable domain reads EPEVTQTPSHQVTQMGQEVILRCVPISNHLYFYWYRQILGQKVEFLVSFYNNEISEKSEIFDDQFSVERPDGSNFTLKIRSTKLEDSAMYFCASSVEYSPDQPQHFGDGTRLSIL.

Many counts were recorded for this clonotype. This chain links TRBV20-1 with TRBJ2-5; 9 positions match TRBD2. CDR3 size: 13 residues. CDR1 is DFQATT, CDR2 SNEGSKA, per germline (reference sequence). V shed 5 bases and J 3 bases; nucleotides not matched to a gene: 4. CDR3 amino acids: CSALGLAEETQYF. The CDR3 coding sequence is TGCAGTGCTTTGGGACTAGCAGAAGAGACCCAGTACTTC.

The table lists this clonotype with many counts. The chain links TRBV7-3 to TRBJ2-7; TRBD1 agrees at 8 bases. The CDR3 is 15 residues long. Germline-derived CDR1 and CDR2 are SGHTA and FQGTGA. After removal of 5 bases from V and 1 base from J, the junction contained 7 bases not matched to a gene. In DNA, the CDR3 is TGTGCCAGCAGCCAAGGGACAGGCCTTTCCTACGAGCAGTACTTC. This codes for CASSQGTGLSYEQYF.

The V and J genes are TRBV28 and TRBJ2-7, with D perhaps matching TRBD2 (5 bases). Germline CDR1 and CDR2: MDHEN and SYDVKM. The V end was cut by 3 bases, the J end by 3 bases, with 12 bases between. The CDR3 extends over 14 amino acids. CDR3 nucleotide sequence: TGTGCCAGCAGTTTCGGGGTGGGCAGCTACGAGCAGTACTTC. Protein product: CASSFGVGSYEQYF.

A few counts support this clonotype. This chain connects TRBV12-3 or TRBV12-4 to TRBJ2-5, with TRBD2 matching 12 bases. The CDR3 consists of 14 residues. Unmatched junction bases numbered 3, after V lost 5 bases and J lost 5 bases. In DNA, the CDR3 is TGTGCCAGCAGTATCACTAGCGGGAGGGAGACCCAGTACTTC. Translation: CASSITSGRETQYF.

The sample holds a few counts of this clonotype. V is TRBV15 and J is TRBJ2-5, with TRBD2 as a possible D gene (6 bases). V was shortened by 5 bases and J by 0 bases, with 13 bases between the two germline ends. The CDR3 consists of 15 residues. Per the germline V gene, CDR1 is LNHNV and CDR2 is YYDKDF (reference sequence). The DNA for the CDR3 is TGTGCCACCAGCGGGCTTGGGAGGAACCAAGAGACCCAGTACTTC. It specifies CATSGLGRNQETQYF. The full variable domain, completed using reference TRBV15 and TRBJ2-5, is DAMVIQNPRYQVTQFGKPVTLSCSQTLNHNVMYWYQQKSSQAPKLLFHYYDKDFNNEADTPDNFQSRRPNTSFCFLDIRSPGLGDTAMYLCATSGLGRNQETQYFGPGTRLLVL.

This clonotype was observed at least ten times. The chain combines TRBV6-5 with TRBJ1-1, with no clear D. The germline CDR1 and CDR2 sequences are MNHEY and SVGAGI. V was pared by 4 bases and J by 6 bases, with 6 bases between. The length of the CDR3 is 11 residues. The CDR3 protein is CASSFEAEAFF. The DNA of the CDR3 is TGTGCCAGCAGTTTCGAGGCTGAAGCTTTCTTT.

The chain's CDR3 is CASSYSTEGTEAFF. DNA for the CDR3: TGTGCCAGCAGTTACTCGACAGAGGGTACTGAAGCTTTCTTT. This chain connects TRBV6-5 to TRBJ1-1, with D perhaps TRBD1 (5 bases). Trimming shortened V by 0 bases and J by 5 bases, and 10 bases separated the two germline ends. There are 14 residues in the CDR3. Germline V gene data show CDR1 as MNHEY and CDR2 as SVGAGI.

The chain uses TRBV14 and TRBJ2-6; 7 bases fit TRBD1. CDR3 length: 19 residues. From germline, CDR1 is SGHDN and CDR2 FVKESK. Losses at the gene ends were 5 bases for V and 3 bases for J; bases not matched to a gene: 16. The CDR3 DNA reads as TGTGCCAGCAGCACCCGGGACAGATCCTCCGCTTATGGGGCCAACGTCCTGACTTTC. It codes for CASSTRDRSSAYGANVLTF.

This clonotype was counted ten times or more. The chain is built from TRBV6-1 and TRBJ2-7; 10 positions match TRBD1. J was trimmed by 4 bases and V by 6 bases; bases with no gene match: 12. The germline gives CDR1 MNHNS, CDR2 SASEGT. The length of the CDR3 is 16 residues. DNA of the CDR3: TGTGCCAGCAGCCCCAACCTGGACAGGGGGGGGTACGAGCAGTACTTC. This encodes CASSPNLDRGGYEQYF.

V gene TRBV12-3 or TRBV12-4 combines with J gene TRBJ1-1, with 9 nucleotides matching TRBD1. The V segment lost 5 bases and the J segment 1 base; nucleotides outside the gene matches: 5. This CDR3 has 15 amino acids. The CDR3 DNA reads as TGTGCCAGCAGTACAGGGGGCGCGTGGAACACTGAAGCTTTCTTT. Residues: CASSTGGAWNTEAFF.

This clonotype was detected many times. The CDR3 DNA follows: TGCAGCGTTGCCCGAATACAGGAGACCCAGTACTTC. Its protein product is CSVARIQETQYF. The V gene is TRBV29-1, the J gene TRBJ2-5; D gene ambiguous. Trimming took 4 bases from V and 5 from J, leaving 11 bases between them. CDR3 length equals 12 residues. Per germline, CDR1 SQVTM and CDR2 ANQGSEA.

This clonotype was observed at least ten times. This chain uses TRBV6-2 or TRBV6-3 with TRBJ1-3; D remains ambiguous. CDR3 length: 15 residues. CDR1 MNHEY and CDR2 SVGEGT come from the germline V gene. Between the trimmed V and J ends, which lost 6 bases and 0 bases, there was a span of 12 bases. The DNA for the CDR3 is TGTGCCAGCAGCCGCGGACTGCGCTCTGGAAACACCATATATTTT. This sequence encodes CASSRGLRSGNTIYF.